This T cell receptor beta chain emerged from a study of blood T cell repertoires in COVID-19. As for the study in general: Italy, Spain and the United States were the sources of the convalescent and acute COVID-19 samples. In each case, the material was cDNA or gDNA derived from T cells, B-cell-depleted T cells, or PBMCs.

Sequenced by immunoSEQ multiplex PCR; TCRdb stores in-frame clones only, minus some. Among 450,000 or so clones listed, roughly 89% were seen once. The Seattle patients joined while their infection was active and were tracked longitudinally afterward. The CDR3 is made up of 13 amino acids. The germline V gene has CDR1 MNHEY and CDR2 SVGAGI. The ends were cut back, 6 bases at V and 4 bases at J, with 9 bases in the middle. The sample consisted of peripheral blood. V and J are TRBV6-5 and TRBJ1-4, with D unclear. The receptor was derived from a young man with COVID-19, enrolled during active disease. The CDR3 here is CASSPQINEKLFF. CDR3 coding DNA: TGTGCCAGCAGCCCACAGATTAATGAAAAACTGTTTTTT.